These T cell receptor beta chains were read from a single sample in a study of T cells in localized non-small cell lung cancer. Using immunoSEQ multiplex PCR, the repertoire was profiled, and TCRdb retains in-frame clones only, with some absent. The sample consists of approximately 34,000 clones, 70% to 90% of them appearing once. The input for sequencing was peripheral blood, taken before any cancer treatment. These receptors were collected from a woman aged 35-75 years with stage I lung adenocarcinoma. Each CDR3 is given with its conserved first and last residue. The D gene is left open where the match is weak. Size is stated for part of the rows, as once, few or many counts, or as a class when the clone is expanded.

clone size: -
J gene: TRBJ1-5
V gene: TRBV18
D gene: -
CDR3 DNA: TGTGCCAGCTCACCACGGGGGGCGGACAATCAGCCCCAGCATTTT
CDR3 protein: CASSPRGADNQPQHF

clone size: -
J gene: TRBJ2-2
V gene: TRBV9
D gene: -
CDR3 DNA: TGTGCCAGCAGCGAACGAGCCGGGGAGCTGTTTTTT
CDR3 protein: CASSERAGELFF

clone size: -
J gene: TRBJ1-2
V gene: TRBV2
D gene: -
CDR3 DNA: TGTGCCAGCAGTGGCGTAAACTATGGCTACACCTTC
CDR3 protein: CASSGVNYGYTF

clone size: few
J gene: TRBJ2-7
V gene: TRBV5-1
D gene: -
CDR3 DNA: TGCGCCAGCAGCGTTAAAGAGGTCTACGAGCAGTACTTC
CDR3 protein: CASSVKEVYEQYF

clone size: -
J gene: TRBJ2-7
V gene: TRBV6-1
D gene: -
CDR3 DNA: TGTGCCAGCAGTGAAGCCGCCTGGGGGACGCCCTACGAGCAGTACTTC
CDR3 protein: CASSEAAWGTPYEQYF

clone size: -
J gene: TRBJ1-1
V gene: TRBV5-4
D gene: TRBD1
CDR3 DNA: TGTGCCAGCAGCTTTCGACAGGGGAACACTGAAGCTTTCTTT
CDR3 protein: CASSFRQGNTEAFF

clone size: -
J gene: TRBJ2-7
V gene: TRBV11-2
D gene: -
CDR3 DNA: TGTGCCAGCAGCTTAGAAGGGGGGCTGCCCTACGAGCAGTACTTC
CDR3 protein: CASSLEGGLPYEQYF

clone size: -
J gene: TRBJ2-7
V gene: TRBV5-1
D gene: TRBD1
CDR3 DNA: TGCGCCAGCAGCGCGCCGGGACAGGGGGGCGAGCAGTACTTC
CDR3 protein: CASSAPGQGGEQYF

clone size: once
J gene: TRBJ2-4
V gene: TRBV28
D gene: TRBD2
CDR3 DNA: TGTGCCAGCAGACCCTGGGGGGGGACTAGGTTGCATAGAAACATTCAGTACTTC
CDR3 protein: CASRPWGGTRLHRNIQYF

clone size: -
J gene: TRBJ1-2
V gene: TRBV12-5
D gene: TRBD1
CDR3 DNA: TGTGCTAGTGGCCTGGGGACAGGGAACGGCTACACCTTC
CDR3 protein: CASGLGTGNGYTF

clone size: -
J gene: TRBJ1-2
V gene: TRBV28
D gene: TRBD1
CDR3 DNA: TGTGCCGTGCAGGGGGTTGGCTACACCTTC
CDR3 protein: CAVQGVGYTF

clone size: -
J gene: TRBJ1-2
V gene: TRBV5-6
D gene: -
CDR3 DNA: TGTGCCAGCAGCTTGGGGATCAGGGTAGTGGGCTACACCTTC
CDR3 protein: CASSLGIRVVGYTF

clone size: -
J gene: TRBJ1-5
V gene: TRBV10-3
D gene: -
CDR3 DNA: TGTGCCATCAGTGATTACAGTAATCAGCCCCAGCATTTT
CDR3 protein: CAISDYSNQPQHF

clone size: few
J gene: TRBJ1-5
V gene: TRBV5-1
D gene: -
CDR3 DNA: TGCGCCAGCAGCTTCTCCATTAATCAGCCCCAGCATTTT
CDR3 protein: CASSFSINQPQHF

clone size: -
J gene: TRBJ2-7
V gene: TRBV28
D gene: TRBD1
CDR3 DNA: TGTGCCAGCAGTGTACCAGGGGGCTACGAGCAGTACTTC
CDR3 protein: CASSVPGGYEQYF

clone size: once
J gene: TRBJ1-2
V gene: TRBV28
D gene: -
CDR3 DNA: TGTGCCAGCAGCCCTCCCGGGGGGCGGAATCCGGCCGCCTTC
CDR3 protein: CASSPPGGRNPAAF

clone size: -
J gene: TRBJ2-5
V gene: TRBV5-1
D gene: -
CDR3 DNA: TGCGCCAGCAGCTTGGAGCAAGAGACCCAGTACTTC
CDR3 protein: CASSLEQETQYF

clone size: -
J gene: TRBJ1-4
V gene: TRBV2
D gene: -
CDR3 DNA: TGTGCCAGCTCAGGCGGAGAAACTAATGAAAAACTGTTTTTT
CDR3 protein: CASSGGETNEKLFF

clone size: -
J gene: TRBJ1-5
V gene: TRBV15
D gene: -
CDR3 DNA: TGTGCCACCAGCAGAGAGGGGGGCGGGGCCCAGCATTTT
CDR3 protein: CATSREGGGAQHF

clone size: -
J gene: TRBJ1-1
V gene: TRBV27
D gene: -
CDR3 DNA: TGTGCCAGCAGTTTAGGACTGTACACTGAAGCTTTCTTT
CDR3 protein: CASSLGLYTEAFF